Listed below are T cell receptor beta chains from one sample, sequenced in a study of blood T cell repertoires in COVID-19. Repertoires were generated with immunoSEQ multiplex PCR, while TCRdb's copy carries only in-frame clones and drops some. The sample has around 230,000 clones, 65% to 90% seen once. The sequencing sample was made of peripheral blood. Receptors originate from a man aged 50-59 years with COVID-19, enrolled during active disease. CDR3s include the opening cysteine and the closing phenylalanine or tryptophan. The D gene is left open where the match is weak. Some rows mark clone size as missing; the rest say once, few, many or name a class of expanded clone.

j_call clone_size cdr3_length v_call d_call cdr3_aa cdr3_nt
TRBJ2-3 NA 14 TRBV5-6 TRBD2 CASSLGGDTDTQYF TGTGCCAGCAGCCTCGGGGGGGACACAGATACGCAGTATTTT
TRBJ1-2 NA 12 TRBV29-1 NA CSVVAANYGYTF TGCAGCGTTGTGGCAGCTAACTATGGCTACACCTTC
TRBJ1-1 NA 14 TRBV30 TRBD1 CASTSGQMNTEAFF TGTGCCTCCACGTCGGGACAGATGAACACTGAAGCTTTCTTT
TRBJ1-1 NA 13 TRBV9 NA CASSVASNTEAFF TGTGCCAGCAGCGTAGCTAGCAACACTGAAGCTTTCTTT
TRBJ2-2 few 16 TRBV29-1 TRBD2 CSARRAGGLNTGELFF TGCAGCGCCCGGAGAGCGGGGGGTTTGAACACCGGGGAGCTGTTTTTT
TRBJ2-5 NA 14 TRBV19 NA CASSIVSGKETQYF TGTGCCAGTAGTATAGTATCCGGTAAAGAGACCCAGTACTTC
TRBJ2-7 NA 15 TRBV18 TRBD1 CASSPQGQGGYEQYF TGTGCCAGCTCACCCCAGGGACAGGGGGGCTACGAGCAGTACTTC
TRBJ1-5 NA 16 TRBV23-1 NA CASSQWGGRSNQPQHF TGCGCCAGCAGTCAATGGGGGGGACGTAGCAATCAGCCCCAGCATTTT
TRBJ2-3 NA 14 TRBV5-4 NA CASSGLFGADTQYF TGTGCCAGCAGCGGTCTCTTCGGGGCAGATACGCAGTATTTT
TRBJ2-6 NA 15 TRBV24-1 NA CATSGALSGANVLTF TGTGCCACCAGTGGGGCCCTCTCTGGGGCCAACGTCCTGACTTTC
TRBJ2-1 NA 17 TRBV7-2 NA CASSQDWRGSSYNEQFF TGTGCCAGCAGCCAAGACTGGCGGGGAAGCTCCTACAATGAGCAGTTCTTC
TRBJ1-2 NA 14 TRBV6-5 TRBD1 CASSTGGRIYGYTF TGTGCCAGCAGTACAGGGGGGCGGATCTATGGCTACACCTTC
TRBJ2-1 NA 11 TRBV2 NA CASTEYNEQFF TGTGCCAGCACAGAATACAATGAGCAGTTCTTC
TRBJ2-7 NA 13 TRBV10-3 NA CAINPTGSYEQYF TGTGCCATCAACCCGACAGGCTCCTACGAGCAGTACTTC
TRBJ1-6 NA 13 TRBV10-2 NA CASADRRNSPLHF TGCGCCAGTGCGGACAGAAGAAATTCACCCCTCCACTTT
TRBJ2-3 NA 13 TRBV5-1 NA CASSLGPTDTQYF TGCGCCAGCAGCTTGGGTCCGACAGATACGCAGTATTTT
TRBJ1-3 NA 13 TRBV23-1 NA CASSQEGSDTIYF TGCGCCAGCAGTCAGGAGGGATCGGACACCATATATTTT
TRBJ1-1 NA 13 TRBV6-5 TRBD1 CASGTGEGTEAFF TGTGCCAGCGGGACAGGGGAGGGCACTGAAGCTTTCTTT
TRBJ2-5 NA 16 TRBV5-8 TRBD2 CASSLRWRGADETQYF TGTGCCAGCAGCCTACGATGGCGGGGGGCCGACGAGACCCAGTACTTC
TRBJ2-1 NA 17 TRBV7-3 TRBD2 CASSSPLGSGGANEQFF TGTGCCAGCAGCAGCCCCCTTGGGAGCGGGGGGGCTAATGAGCAGTTCTTC
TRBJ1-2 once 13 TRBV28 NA CASSPGGNYGYTF TGTGCCAGCAGTCCCGGGGGGAACTATGGCTACACCTTC
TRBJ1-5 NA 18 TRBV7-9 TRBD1 CASSPGTGGFFSNQPQHF TGTGCCAGCAGCCCCGGGACAGGGGGCTTTTTTAGCAATCAGCCCCAGCATTTT
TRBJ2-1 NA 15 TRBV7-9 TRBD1 CASSLGQGTYNEQFF TGTGCCAGCAGCTTAGGACAGGGCACCTACAATGAGCAGTTCTTC
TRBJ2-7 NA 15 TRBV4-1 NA CASSQEGGVLYEQYF TGCGCCAGCAGCCAAGAAGGGGGAGTTCTCTACGAGCAGTACTTC
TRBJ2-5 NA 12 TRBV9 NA CASSDSSETQYF TGTGCCAGCAGCGACTCCTCAGAGACCCAGTACTTC
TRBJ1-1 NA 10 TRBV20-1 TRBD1 CSGGTGEDDF TGCAGTGGGGGGACAGGGGAGGACGATTTT
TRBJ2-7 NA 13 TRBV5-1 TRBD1 CASSWDRGVEQYF TGCGCCAGCAGCTGGGACAGGGGAGTCGAGCAGTACTTC
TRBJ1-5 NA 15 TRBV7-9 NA CASSLDTYSNQPQHF TGTGCCAGCAGCTTAGACACGTATAGCAATCAGCCCCAGCATTTT
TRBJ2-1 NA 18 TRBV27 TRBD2 CASSLGWKRGGLYNEQFF TGTGCCAGCAGTTTAGGTTGGAAGCGGGGGGGCCTTTACAATGAGCAGTTCTTC
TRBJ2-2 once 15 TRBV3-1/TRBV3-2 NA CASSQGVLNTGELFF TGTGCCAGCAGCCAAGGTGTATTAAACACCGGGGAGCTGTTTTTT
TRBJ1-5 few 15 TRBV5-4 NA CASSLGPGPNQPQHF TGTGCCAGCAGCTTGGGGCCAGGGCCCAATCAGCCCCAGCATTTT
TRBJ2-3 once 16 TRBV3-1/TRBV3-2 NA CASSKRSGQGTDTQYF TGTGCCAGCAGCAAACGTTCAGGCCAGGGTACTGATACGCAGTATTTT
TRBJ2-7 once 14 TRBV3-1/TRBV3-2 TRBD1 CASSQRTGGHEQYF TGTGCCAGCAGCCAAAGGACAGGGGGCCACGAGCAGTACTTC
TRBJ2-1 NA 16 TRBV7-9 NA CASSPHWGRSYNEQFF TGTGCCAGCAGCCCTCATTGGGGGAGGTCCTACAATGAGCAGTTCTTC
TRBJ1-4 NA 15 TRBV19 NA CASSIGQFNNEKLFF TGTGCCAGTAGTATCGGACAGTTTAATAATGAAAAACTGTTTTTT